The rows below give T cell receptor beta chains drawn from one sample of a study of blood T cell repertoires in COVID-19. Libraries were prepared by immunoSEQ multiplex PCR; TCRdb keeps only in-frame clonotypes and omits some of them. The sample yields more than 250,000 clones, approximately 78% seen once. Sample: PBMCs or T cells enriched from blood (not recorded which). These receptors were collected from a middle-aged man who had been exposed to COVID-19. The CDR3 runs from the conserved cysteine through the conserved F or W. D genes are given only for firm matches. Clone size is stated in some rows and not others, as once, few, many or a class when expanded.

j_gene,abundance,len,v_gene,d_gene,CDR3aa,CDR3nt
TRBJ2-2,-,14,TRBV3-1/TRBV3-2,TRBD2,CASSQMGRGGELFF,TGTGCCAGCAGCCAAATGGGGAGGGGCGGGGAGCTGTTTTTT
TRBJ1-6,few,14,TRBV25-1,-,CASSEWEDNSPLHF,TGTGCCAGCAGTGAATGGGAGGATAATTCACCCCTCCACTTT
TRBJ1-2,-,14,TRBV19,TRBD1,CASRLSGQDYGYTF,TGTGCCAGTAGGCTTTCCGGACAGGACTATGGCTACACCTTC
TRBJ2-1,-,14,TRBV5-1,TRBD2,CASSLASGSNEQFF,TGCGCCAGCAGCTTGGCTAGCGGGAGTAATGAGCAGTTCTTC
TRBJ2-5,-,13,TRBV18,-,CASSPGRKETQYF,TGTGCCAGCTCACCGGGGCGGAAAGAGACCCAGTACTTC
TRBJ1-1,-,17,TRBV5-6,-,CASSLYGLRLGNTEAFF,TGTGCCAGCAGTCTTTATGGACTGCGCCTAGGGAACACTGAAGCTTTCTTT
TRBJ1-2,-,14,TRBV2,-,CASRGQTSYHGYTF,TGTGCCAGCAGAGGACAGACGAGCTATCATGGCTACACCTTC
TRBJ2-1,once,16,TRBV6-4,TRBD2,CASSDLGEGQSNEQFF,TGTGCCAGCAGTGACTTGGGGGAGGGCCAGAGCAATGAGCAGTTCTTC
TRBJ2-5,-,14,TRBV27,-,CASKKTRGGETQYF,TGTGCCAGCAAGAAGACCAGGGGTGGAGAGACCCAGTACTTC
TRBJ2-4,-,14,TRBV5-1,-,CASSLDGQGNIQYF,TGCGCCAGCAGCTTGGATGGTCAGGGAAACATTCAGTACTTC
TRBJ2-2,-,13,TRBV5-1,-,CASNGGAAGELFF,TGCGCCAGCAATGGGGGCGCGGCCGGGGAGCTGTTTTTT
TRBJ1-4,few,12,TRBV30,-,CAFGLQYEKLFF,TGTGCCTTCGGACTACAGTATGAAAAACTGTTTTTT